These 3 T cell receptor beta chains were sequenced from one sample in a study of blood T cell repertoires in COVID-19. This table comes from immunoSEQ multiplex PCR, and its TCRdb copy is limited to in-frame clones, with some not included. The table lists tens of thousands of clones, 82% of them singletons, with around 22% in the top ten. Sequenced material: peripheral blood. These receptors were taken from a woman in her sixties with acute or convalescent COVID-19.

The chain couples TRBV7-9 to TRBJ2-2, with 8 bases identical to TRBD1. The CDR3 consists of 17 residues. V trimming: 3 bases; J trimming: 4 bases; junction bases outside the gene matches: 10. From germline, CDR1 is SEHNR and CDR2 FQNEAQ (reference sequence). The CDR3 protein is CASSFGPQGVSTGELFF. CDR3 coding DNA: TGTGCCAGCAGCTTTGGACCACAGGGGGTTTCCACCGGGGAGCTGTTTTTT.

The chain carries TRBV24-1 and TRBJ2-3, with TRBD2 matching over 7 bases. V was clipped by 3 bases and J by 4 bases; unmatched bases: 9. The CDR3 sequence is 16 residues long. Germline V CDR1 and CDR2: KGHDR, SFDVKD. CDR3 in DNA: TGTGCCACCAGTGATCTGGGGGGGGTCAGTCCAGATACGCAGTATTTT. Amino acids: CATSDLGGVSPDTQYF.

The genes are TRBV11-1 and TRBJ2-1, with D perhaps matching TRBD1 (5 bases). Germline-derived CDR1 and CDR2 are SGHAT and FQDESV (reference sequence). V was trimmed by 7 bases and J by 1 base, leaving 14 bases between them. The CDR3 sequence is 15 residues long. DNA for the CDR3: TGTGCCAGCAACCGAGTTAGGGGTTCCTACAATGAGCAGTTCTTC. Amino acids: CASNRVRGSYNEQFF.